The present T cell receptor (beta chain) was sequenced within a study of spatial heterogeneity in lung cancer. CDR1 SGDLS and CDR2 YYNGEE come from the germline V gene. J was trimmed by 6 bases and V by 4 bases; bases with no gene match: 10. The CDR3 is 15 residues long. Every individual TCR cDNA molecule carried its own unique molecular identifier, which allowed correction of PCR and sequencing errors. Via MiXCR, TCRdb re-called the 5' RACE reads, giving one row per CDR3 protein. This repertoire shows tens of thousands of distinct CDR3 sequences, 3.5% to 5.5% found once; its top ten account for about 7.7%. The sample holds many counts of this clonotype. The time point: sample taken at primary tumor resection. Sequencing covered unsorted whole RNA taken from tumor, nontumor lung or frozen PBMC.

This material consisted of PBMCs, taken at surgery. The sequence was collected from a male donor with early-stage non-small cell lung cancer. The chain joins TRBV9 to TRBJ2-1; 7 bases match TRBD2. For the CDR3, the DNA is TGTGCCAGCAGCCCGGGGGAGGGCCCCCTCAATGAGCAGTTCTTC. This encodes CASSPGEGPLNEQFF.